These 22 T cell receptor beta chains were sequenced from one sample in a study of glioma-infiltrating T cells. The iRepertoire nested amplicon-rescue multiplex PCR amplified TCR alpha and beta CDR3s from RNA. TCRdb re-called the multiplex PCR reads through MiXCR, storing one row per CDR3 protein. The data contain some 190,000 distinct CDR3 sequences, approximately 30% of them singletons. Sequencing used glioma tissue, nonneoplastic brain tissue, or PBMCs (not recorded which). These receptors all stem from a human donor with low-grade glioma or glioblastoma, undergoing nonglioma brain surgery, or in good health (not recorded which).

This clonotype turned up a few times. Germline and junction disagree at one end, which may indicate a read error. The chain links TRBV6-6 to TRBJ2-7; tentative D call: TRBD2 (6 bases). CDR3 length: 14 amino acids. Germline assignment: CDR1 MNHNY and CDR2 SVGAGI (reference sequence). This chain's CDR3 is CAGSLNSGSHEQYF. The CDR3 DNA sequence: TGTGCCGGCAGTCTTAATAGCGGATCCCACGAGCAGTACTTC.

For this clonotype: This sequence may be a read error, since a much larger clone differs from it by one base. J is TRBJ1-1 and V is TRBV3-1; no reliable D call. This CDR3 spans 13 amino acids. Trimming removed 6 bases from V and 11 bases from J, with 19 bases in between. Germline V lookup: CDR1 LGHDT, CDR2 YNNKEL (reference sequence). For the CDR3, the DNA is TGTGCCAGCAGACTAGAACGTGTGTCTGCCGCTTTCTTT. Translated, it gives CASRLERVSAAFF.

The V gene is TRBV27, the J gene TRBJ1-1, with D maybe TRBD1 (5 bases). Germline V gives CDR1 MNHEY, CDR2 SMNVEV (reference sequence). The CDR3 is 15 residues long. V was cut by 5 bases and J by 11 bases, with 24 bases left in between. The CDR3 sequence: CASSEYSGTAFRAFF. The CDR3 DNA is TGTGCCAGCAGTGAATATAGCGGGACGGCATTCCGGGCTTTCTTT.

Regarding this clonotype: A much bigger clone sits one base away, suggesting this may be a read error. The chain couples TRBV7-2 to TRBJ2-2; TRBD2 aligns across 11 bases. The CDR3 extends over 15 amino acids. Germline CDR1 SGHTA, CDR2 FQGNSA. The CDR3 DNA reads as TGTGCCAGCAGCTTTCGACTAGCGGGAACCGGGGGGCTGTTTTTT. It is translated as CASSFRLAGTGGLFF.

At least ten counts were recorded for this clonotype. This sequence joins TRBV14 and TRBJ1-1; D ambiguous. Germline CDR1 SGHDN, CDR2 FVKESK. The CDR3 runs to 15 residues. V gave up 3 bases and J gave up 4 bases, with 15 bases separating them. The CDR3 loop reads CASSHRTAYGTEAFF. CDR3 in DNA: TGTGCCAGCAGCCACAGAACTGCCTACGGCACTGAAGCTTTCTTT.

The gene calls are TRBV6-1 and TRBJ2-1; 8 nucleotides align to TRBD2. Looked up from germline, CDR1 is MNHNS and CDR2 is SASEGT. V was pared by 5 bases and J by 5 bases, with 5 bases of the junction left unmatched. This CDR3 spans 14 amino acids. Here the CDR3 DNA reads TGTGCCAGCAGTTGGCGGGGGGTCAACAATGAGCAGTTCTTC. The encoded protein is CASSWRGVNNEQFF.

To note about this clonotype: A read error may produce the germline difference seen at one junction end. The rearrangement uses TRBV4-3 and TRBJ1-1; the match to TRBD1 covers 7 bases. Germline assignment: CDR1 LGHNA and CDR2 YSLEER. The CDR3 sequence is 16 residues long. The CDR3 DNA reads TGCGCCAGCAGCCAGGGCCGGGGACAGCTGAACACCGAAGCTTTCTTT. It translates to CASSQGRGQLNTEAFF.

In the case of this clonotype: Being one base from a much bigger clone, this may be a read error. V and J are TRBV5-8 and TRBJ2-1; TRBD2 matches 14 bases. CDR1 and CDR2 from the germline V gene are SGHTS and YDEGEE. The CDR3 sequence is 15 residues long. This CDR3 reads CATGEGLAGGNEQFF. The CDR3 nucleotides are TGCGCCACGGGGGAAGGACTAGCGGGAGGCAATGAGCAGTTCTTC.

The sample holds many counts of this clonotype. The CDR3 loop reads CASRDTGAQETQYF. The CDR3 coding sequence is TGTGCCAGCAGGGACACCGGGGCCCAAGAGACCCAGTACTTC. V usage is TRBV6-2 or TRBV6-3 and J usage is TRBJ2-5, with D perhaps given as TRBD1 or TRBD2 (5 bases each). Germline CDR1 is MNHEY and CDR2 is SVGEGT. V lost 6 bases and J 1 base, leaving 12 bases between the germline ends. CDR3 length: 14 amino acids.

This clonotype was observed at least ten times. The CDR3: CASRVNRDTEAFF. CDR3 nucleotides: TGCGCCAGCAGGGTAAACCGGGACACTGAAGCTTTCTTT. V is TRBV5-1 and J is TRBJ1-1; D is unclear. CDR3 length: 13 amino acids. Trimming removed 5 bases at V and 3 bases at J, with 11 bases between. Germline CDR1 is SGHRS and CDR2 is YFSETQ.

The chain links TRBV5-5 to TRBJ2-1; 14 bases map to TRBD2. V gave up 1 base and J gave up 9 bases; unmatched junction bases: 3. This CDR3 spans 15 amino acids. The V gene's germline CDR1 is SGHKS and CDR2 YYEKEE (reference sequence). CDR3 nucleotides: TGTGCCAGCAGCTTGACGGGGACTAGCGGGAGTGAGCAGTTCTTC. It specifies CASSLTGTSGSEQFF. The full variable domain, its missing parts supplied by reference TRBV5-5 and TRBJ2-1, is DAGVTQSPTHLIKTRGQQVTLRCSPISGHKSVSWYQQVLGQGPQFIFQYYEKEERGRGNFPDRFSARQFPNYSSELNVNALLLGDSALYLCASSLTGTSGSEQFFGPGTRLTVL.

There are many counts of this clonotype. Its ends do not fully match the called genes, so a read error is possible. The chain joins TRBV7-7 to TRBJ2-1; a possible D gene is TRBD1 (5 bases). The CDR3 has 14 amino acids. The germline CDR1 and CDR2 sequences are SSHAT and FNYEAQ (reference sequence). The CDR3 here is CASSLESGNNEQFF. CDR3 nucleotides: TGTGCTAGCAGCTTAGAGTCAGGGAACAATGAGCAGTTCTTC. The whole variable domain, remainder taken from reference TRBV7-7 and TRBJ2-1, is GAGVSQSPRYKVTKRGQDVTLRCDPISSHATLYWYQQALGQGPEFLTYFNYEAQPDKSGLPSDRFSAERPEGSISTLTIQRTEQRDSAMYRCASSLESGNNEQFFGPGTRLTVL.

This clonotype came up many times. J is TRBJ2-7 and V is TRBV27, with 10 bases fitting TRBD1. This CDR3 is 18 amino acids long. Germline CDR1 and CDR2: MNHEY and SMNVEV (reference sequence). V lost 2 bases, J lost 2 bases, and 12 bases stayed unmatched. The CDR3 protein is CASSLPLGTGDLAYEQYF. CDR3 nucleotide sequence: TGTGCCAGCAGTTTACCCCTCGGGACAGGGGATTTGGCCTACGAGCAGTACTTC.

This clonotype showed up just a few times. A much larger clonotype is one base distant, so this may be a read error. V gene TRBV28 combines with J gene TRBJ2-7; no clear D. The CDR3 loop spans 14 amino acids. CDR1 and CDR2 from the germline V gene are MDHEN and SYDVKM. In nucleotides, the CDR3 is TGTGCCAGCAGTTTACACCAGAGCCCCTACGGGCAGTACTTC. It specifies CASSLHQSPYGQYF.

With regard to this clonotype: A read error may be the cause here, since a much bigger clone is one base away. The chain has TRBV2 and TRBJ1-1, with D hard to call. The CDR3 loop spans 13 amino acids. Germline values: CDR1 SNHLY, CDR2 FYNNEI. The CDR3 loop is CASSEVPGGEALF. In DNA form, the CDR3 reads TGTGCCAGCAGTGAGGTACCGGGAGGCGAAGCTCTCTTT.

The chain recombines TRBV29-1 with TRBJ1-1, with D uncertain. The germline CDR1 and CDR2 sequences are SQVTM and ANQGSEA. Trimming shortened V by 5 bases and J by 6 bases, and 16 bases separated the two germline ends. The length of the CDR3 is 13 residues. The CDR3: CSVSGSEHAEAFF. The DNA of the CDR3 is TGCAGCGTTTCTGGATCTGAACACGCTGAAGCTTTCTTT.

This clonotype was seen only a few times. The V call is TRBV7-6, the J call TRBJ2-2, with D possibly being TRBD1 (6 bases). Trimming stripped 0 bases from V and 5 bases from J, with 19 bases between. The CDR3 has 18 residues. Per the germline V gene, CDR1 is SGHVS and CDR2 is FNYEAQ. The chain's CDR3 is CASSLARYGTQITGELFF. DNA of the CDR3: TGTGCCAGCAGCTTAGCGCGTTACGGGACACAAATTACCGGGGAGCTGTTTTTT.

The V and J genes are TRBV9 and TRBJ1-3, with 7 bases matching TRBD1. The V gene end was trimmed by 6 bases and the J gene end by 0 bases; junction bases not matched to a gene: 9. Looked up from germline, CDR1 is SGDLS and CDR2 is YYNGEE. The CDR3 extends over 16 amino acids. CDR3 nucleotide sequence: TGTGCCAGCACCTCGTCCGGGACAGCCTCTGGAAACACCATATATTTT. Translated, it gives CASTSSGTASGNTIYF. The full variable domain, with the rest looked up from reference TRBV9 and TRBJ1-3, is DSGVTQTPKHLITATGQRVTLRCSPRSGDLSVYWYQQSLDQGLQFLIQYYNGEERAKGNILERFSAQQFPDLHSELNLSSLELGDSALYFCASTSSGTASGNTIYFGEGSWLTVV.

This clonotype occurred many times. This rearrangement joins TRBV27 to TRBJ2-7, with D perhaps TRBD2 (7 bases). Trimming shortened V by 7 bases and J by 6 bases, and 25 bases separated the two germline ends. This CDR3 is 16 amino acids long. From germline, CDR1 is MNHEY and CDR2 SMNVEV (reference sequence). The chain's CDR3 is CASTPTPQGGIGEQYF. In DNA form, the CDR3 reads TGTGCCAGCACTCCAACCCCACAGGGAGGGATCGGCGAGCAGTACTTC.

As for this clonotype: A much larger clone differs from this one at a single base, so this may be a read error. The genes are TRBV7-2 and TRBJ2-2; tentatively, D is TRBD2 (5 bases). Germline V gene lookup returns CDR1 SGHTA and CDR2 FQGNSA. V was trimmed by 5 bases and J by 3 bases, leaving 16 bases between them. The CDR3 consists of 16 residues. The CDR3 here is CASSVRGNSDTGELFF. As DNA, the CDR3 is TGTGCCAGCAGCGTTAGAGGGAACTCTGACACCGGGGAGCTGTTTTTT.

V and J are TRBV29-1 and TRBJ2-1; D possibly matches TRBD1 or TRBD2 (6 bases each). The CDR3 sequence is 15 residues long. CDR1 is SQVTM and CDR2 is ANQGSEA in the germline V gene. V gave up 2 bases and J gave up 9 bases, with 20 bases separating them. CDR3 protein: CSVEYERGGLGEQFF. In nucleotides, the CDR3 is TGCAGCGTTGAATACGAGAGAGGGGGGCTTGGTGAGCAGTTCTTC.

Regarding this clonotype: An end of the junction does not agree with germline; a read error may underlie this. The V and J genes are TRBV6-1 and TRBJ1-1, with 10 bases that match TRBD1. Germline V lookup: CDR1 MNHNS, CDR2 SASEGT. The CDR3 runs to 16 residues. The CDR3 nucleotides are TGTGCCAGCAGGCTAGGGACAGGGGCAACGAACACTAAAGCTTTATTT. Translation: CASRLGTGATNTKALF.